This T cell receptor (beta chain) was identified in a study of cytomegalovirus exposure and HLA in healthy donors. The study ran its PCR with 60 Vbeta and 13 Jbeta primers. Assay used: immunoSEQ multiplex PCR; TCRdb lists only in-frame clones, some missing. The sample consists of around 260,000 clones, about 80% of them appearing once. The clonotype was recovered from a girl aged 2 to 9 in good health and CMV-seronegative. The specimen sequenced was PBMCs.

The CDR3 protein is CASSLLSQETQYF. The CDR3 bases are TGTGCCAGCAGCTTATTGAGTCAAGAGACCCAGTACTTC. V usage is TRBV7-3 and J usage is TRBJ2-5, with D unresolved. This CDR3 has 13 amino acids. Germline CDR1 reads SGHTA; CDR2 reads FQGTGA. V was trimmed by 2 bases and J by 2 bases, leaving 6 bases between them.